The clone carrying this T cell receptor beta chain was detected a few times. V was shortened by 2 bases and J by 6 bases, with 8 bases between the two germline ends. This CDR3 spans 12 amino acids. The data derive from a study of cytomegalovirus exposure and HLA in healthy donors. The PCR was carried out with 60 Vbeta primers and 13 Jbeta primers. The authors' processing: As a later analysis found, there were 60 million to 90 million unique TCR beta chains, of which some 10 million were shared. Assay used: immunoSEQ multiplex PCR; TCRdb lists only in-frame clones, some missing. For V, J and clone size, that table is used; D and trimming come from the DNA. Of about 67,000 clones listed, 68% are singletons.

Sequenced material: PBMCs. The V and J genes are TRBV5-3 and TRBJ1-1; D is uncertain. TRBV5-3 is designated an ORF whose function remains uncertain. This sequence originates from a woman aged 25-40 years in good health and CMV-seronegative. CDR3 region: CARSLAVAEAFF. The CDR3 coding sequence is TGTGCCAGAAGCTTAGCGGTTGCTGAAGCTTTCTTT.